These 12 T cell receptor beta chains share one sample of origin, sequenced in a study of T cells in Graves' hyperthyroidism and ophthalmopathy. Researchers took RNA transcripts and amplified the TCR beta CDR3 regions from them. Initially, a first-round RT-PCR of the TCR CDR3 employed the HTBI primer set. TCRdb reanalysed the multiplex PCR reads using MiXCR and keeps one entry per CDR3 protein. The table lists hundreds of thousands of distinct CDR3 sequences, over 20% of them singletons. Sequences were obtained from blood. These receptors originate from a man aged 25 to 45 with Graves' ophthalmopathy.

As for this clonotype: One junction end disagrees with the germline gene, perhaps due to a read error. The V call is TRBV11-3, the J call TRBJ2-2; weak D call: TRBD2 (5 bases). Germline V gene lookup returns CDR1 SGHNT and CDR2 YENEEA. The CDR3 totals 16 residues. Here the CDR3 reads CASSRSTTLNTGELSF. For the CDR3, the DNA is TGTGCCAGCAGCCGCTCGACTACTTTGAACACCGGGGAGCTGTCTTTT.

As regards this clonotype: Since a much larger clone is just one base distant, this may be a read error. The rearrangement joins TRBV12-3 or TRBV12-4 to TRBJ1-5; D is unresolved. CDR3 length equals 15 residues. CDR3 loop: CVSTLHRNSNQPQHF. CDR3 in DNA: TGTGTCAGCACCTTACATCGGAATAGCAATCAGCCCCAGCATTTT.

There are many counts of this clonotype. The V gene is TRBV29-1, the J gene TRBJ1-1; D remains ambiguous. With 2 bases removed from V and 4 bases from J, the gap between germline ends came to 14 bases. Germline values: CDR1 SQVTM, CDR2 ANQGSEA. CDR3 length: 14 amino acids. The CDR3 region is CSVEYRRTATEAFF. CDR3 DNA: TGCAGCGTTGAATACCGGAGGACGGCCACTGAAGCTTTCTTT. Combining the CDR3 with reference TRBV29-1 and TRBJ1-1 gives the whole variable domain SAVISQKPSRDICQRGTSLTIQCQVDSQVTMMFWYRQQPGQSLTLIATANQGSEATYESGFVIDKFPISRPNLTFSTLTVSNMSPEDSSIYLCSVEYRRTATEAFFGQGTRLTVV.

This clonotype was counted a few times. The V and J genes are TRBV10-2 and TRBJ2-3; D not resolved. Germline assignment: CDR1 WSHSY and CDR2 SAAADI. With 4 bases removed from V and 0 bases from J, the gap between germline ends came to 11 bases. This CDR3 spans 15 amino acids. The CDR3 coding sequence is TGCGCCAGCAGTGTTCTGGTGGGAAGCACAGATACGCAGTATTTT. This translates into CASSVLVGSTDTQYF.

The chain employs TRBV7-9 and TRBJ1-3; 12 bases align to TRBD1. Germline CDR1 and CDR2: SEHNR and FQNEAQ (reference sequence). After removal of 1 base from V and 4 bases from J, the junction contained 5 bases not matched to a gene. This CDR3 spans 17 amino acids. CDR3 nucleotide sequence: TGTGCCAGCAGCTTAGGAAGGGACAGGGGGCCCGGAAACACCATATATTTT. Translation gives CASSLGRDRGPGNTIYF. Looking up the rest from reference TRBV7-9 and TRBJ1-3 gives the full variable domain: DTGVSQNPRHKITKRGQNVTFRCDPISEHNRLYWYRQTLGQGPEFLTYFQNEAQLEKSRLLSDRFSAERPKGSFSTLEIQRTEQGDSAMYLCASSLGRDRGPGNTIYFGEGSWLTVV.

In this sample, this clonotype turned up a few times. The rearrangement joins TRBV3-1 to TRBJ1-4; D call uncertain. The ends were cut back, 0 bases at V and 5 bases at J, with 16 bases in the middle. Germline V gives CDR1 LGHDT, CDR2 YNNKEL (reference sequence). This CDR3 is built from 17 residues. For the CDR3, the DNA is TGTGCCAGCAGCCAAGAAAGGACCGGTCGCAGGAATGAAAAACTGTTTTTT. Translating it yields CASSQERTGRRNEKLFF.

This clonotype has a handful of counts. One junction end does not reproduce the germline sequence, and a read error may be involved. CDR3 loop: CASSSTGVTGAFF. DNA for the CDR3: TGCGCCAGCAGCTCGACAGGGGTGACTGGAGCTTTCTTT. The chain carries TRBV5-1 and TRBJ1-1, with 8 bases fitting TRBD1. The CDR3 loop spans 13 amino acids. Germline CDR1 SGHRS, CDR2 YFSETQ.

This clonotype has just a few counts. The gene calls are TRBV28 and TRBJ2-1; possibly TRBD1 for D (5 bases). The germline gives CDR1 MDHEN, CDR2 SYDVKM. The CDR3 has 14 residues. Between the trimmed V and J ends, which lost 3 bases and 10 bases, there was a span of 16 bases. CDR3 DNA: TGTGCCAGCAGTTTTGGGGCAGGGTATCGGGAGCAGTTCTTC. It specifies CASSFGAGYREQFF. The full variable domain, with the rest looked up from reference TRBV28 and TRBJ2-1, is DVKVTQSSRYLVKRTGEKVFLECVQDMDHENMFWYRQDPGLGLRLIYFSYDVKMKEKGDIPEGYSVSREKKERFSLILESASTNQTSMYLCASSFGAGYREQFFGPGTRLTVL.

The table lists this clonotype with many counts. J is TRBJ2-7 and V is TRBV4-1, with D unresolved. Germline CDR1 and CDR2: MGHRA and YSYEKL. Between the trimmed V and J ends, which lost 4 bases and 0 bases, there was a span of 10 bases. The CDR3 length is 14 residues. CDR3 in amino acids: CASSLGLSSYEQYF. CDR3 DNA sequence: TGCGCCAGCAGCCTGGGTCTCAGCTCCTACGAGCAGTACTTC.

This sequence joins TRBV4-1 and TRBJ2-2; 7 bases map to TRBD2. This CDR3 region has 19 residues. Germline trimming cut 0 bases from V and 0 bases from J; bases unmatched to any gene: 10. Per germline, CDR1 MGHRA and CDR2 YSYEKL. The CDR3 region is CASSQDSSGPISNTGELFF. The CDR3 DNA is TGCGCCAGCAGCCAAGATTCTAGCGGACCGATTTCGAACACCGGGGAGCTGTTTTTT.

This clonotype was picked up a small number of times. CDR3 residues: CASSWGPDTQYF. The CDR3 nucleotides are TGTGCCAGCAGTTGGGGGCCAGATACGCAGTATTTT. V gene TRBV11-2 combines with J gene TRBJ2-3; TRBD1 is a possible D gene (6 bases). CDR1 SGHAT and CDR2 FQNNGV come from the germline V gene. This CDR3 comprises 12 residues. Trimming took off 6 bases at V and 4 bases at J, with 8 bases between the two ends.

This clonotype was seen more than once but under ten times. This chain links TRBV24-1 with TRBJ2-7; D gene unclear. CDR3 size: 11 residues. CDR1 and CDR2 (germline): KGHDR, SFDVKD. The germline V and J ends were trimmed by 6 bases and 6 bases, with 8 bases remaining between them. The CDR3: CATSPSGEQYF. CDR3 sequence (DNA): TGTGCCACCAGTCCGTCAGGCGAGCAGTACTTC.